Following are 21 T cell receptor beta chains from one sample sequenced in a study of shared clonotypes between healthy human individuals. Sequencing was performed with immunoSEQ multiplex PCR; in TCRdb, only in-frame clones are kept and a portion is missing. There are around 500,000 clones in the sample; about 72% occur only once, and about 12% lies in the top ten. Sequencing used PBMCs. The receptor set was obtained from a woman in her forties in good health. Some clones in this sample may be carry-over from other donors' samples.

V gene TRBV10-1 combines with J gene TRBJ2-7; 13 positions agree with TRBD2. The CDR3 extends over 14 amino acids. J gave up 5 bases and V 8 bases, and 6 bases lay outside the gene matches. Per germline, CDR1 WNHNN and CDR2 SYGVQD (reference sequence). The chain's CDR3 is CASRTSGRAHEQYF. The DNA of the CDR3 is TGCGCCAGCCGTACTAGCGGGAGGGCCCACGAGCAGTACTTC.

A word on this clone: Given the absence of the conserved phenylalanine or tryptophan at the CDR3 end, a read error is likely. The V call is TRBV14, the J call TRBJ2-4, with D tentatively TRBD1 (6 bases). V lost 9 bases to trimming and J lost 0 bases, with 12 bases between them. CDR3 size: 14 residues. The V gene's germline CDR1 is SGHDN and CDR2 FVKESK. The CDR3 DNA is TGTGCCAGTAGGGACACCATAGCCAAAAACATTCAGTACTCC. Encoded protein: CASRDTIAKNIQYS.

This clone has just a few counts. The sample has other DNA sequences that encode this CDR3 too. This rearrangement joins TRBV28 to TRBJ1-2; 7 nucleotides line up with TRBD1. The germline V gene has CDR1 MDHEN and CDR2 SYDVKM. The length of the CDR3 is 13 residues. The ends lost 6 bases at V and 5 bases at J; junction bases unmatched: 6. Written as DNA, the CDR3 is TGTGCCAGCAGCTCCGGACAGGATTATGGCTACACCTTC. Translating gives CASSSGQDYGYTF.

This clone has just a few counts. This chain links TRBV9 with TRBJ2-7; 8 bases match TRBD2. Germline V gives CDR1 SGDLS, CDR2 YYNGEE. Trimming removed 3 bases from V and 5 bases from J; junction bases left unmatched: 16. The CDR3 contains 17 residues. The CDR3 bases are TGTGCCAGCAGCGGGCCCAGCGGGAGTGGAGGGCCTAACGAGCAGTACTTC. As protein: CASSGPSGSGGPNEQYF.

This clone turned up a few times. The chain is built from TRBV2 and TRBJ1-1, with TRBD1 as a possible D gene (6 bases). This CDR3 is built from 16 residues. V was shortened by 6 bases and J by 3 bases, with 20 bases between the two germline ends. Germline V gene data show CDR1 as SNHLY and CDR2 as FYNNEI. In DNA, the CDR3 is TGTGCCAGCAGGTTGTCCCTGGGTGAGGGGGACACTGAAGCTTTCTTT. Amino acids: CASRLSLGEGDTEAFF.

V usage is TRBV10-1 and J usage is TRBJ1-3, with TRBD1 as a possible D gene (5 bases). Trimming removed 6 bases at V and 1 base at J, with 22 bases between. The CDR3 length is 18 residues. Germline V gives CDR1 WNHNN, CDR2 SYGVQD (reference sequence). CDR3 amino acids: CASSHPANGGGSGNTIYF. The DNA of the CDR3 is TGCGCCAGCAGCCACCCTGCCAATGGGGGGGGGTCTGGAAACACCATATATTTT.

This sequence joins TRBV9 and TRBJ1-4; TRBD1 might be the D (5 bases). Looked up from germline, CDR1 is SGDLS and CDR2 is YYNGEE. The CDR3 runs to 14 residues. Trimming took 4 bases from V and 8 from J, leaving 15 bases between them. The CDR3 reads CASSRREGSEKLFF. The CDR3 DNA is TGTGCCAGCAGCCGCCGGGAGGGGTCAGAAAAACTGTTTTTT.

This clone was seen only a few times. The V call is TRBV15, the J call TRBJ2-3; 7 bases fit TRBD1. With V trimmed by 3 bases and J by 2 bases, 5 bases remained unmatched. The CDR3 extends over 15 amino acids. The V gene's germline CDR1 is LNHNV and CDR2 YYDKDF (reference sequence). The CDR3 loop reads CATSSDREATDTQYF. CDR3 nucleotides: TGTGCCACCAGCAGCGACAGGGAAGCCACAGATACGCAGTATTTT.

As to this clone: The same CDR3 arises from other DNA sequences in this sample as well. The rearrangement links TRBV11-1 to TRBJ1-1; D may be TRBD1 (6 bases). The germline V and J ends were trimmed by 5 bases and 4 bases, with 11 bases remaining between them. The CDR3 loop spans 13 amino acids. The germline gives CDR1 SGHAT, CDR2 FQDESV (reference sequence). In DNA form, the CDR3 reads TGTGCCAGCAGCCACAGGGAGATCACTGAAGCTTTCTTT. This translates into CASSHREITEAFF.

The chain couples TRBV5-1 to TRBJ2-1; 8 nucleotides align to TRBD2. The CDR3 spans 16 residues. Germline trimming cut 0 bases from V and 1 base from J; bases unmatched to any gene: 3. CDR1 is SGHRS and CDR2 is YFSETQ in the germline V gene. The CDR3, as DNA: TGCGCCAGCAGCTTGGTTAGCGGGATTTCCTACAATGAGCAGTTCTTC. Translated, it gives CASSLVSGISYNEQFF.

CDR3 residues: CASSPYEVPEQYF. CDR3 nucleotide sequence: TGCGCCAGCAGTCCCTACGAGGTACCCGAGCAGTACTTC. The rearrangement joins TRBV23-1 to TRBJ2-7; D unclear. TRBV23-1 is sorted into the ORF group, with uncertain function. Trimming stripped 4 bases from V and 6 bases from J, with 13 bases between. The CDR3 spans 13 residues.

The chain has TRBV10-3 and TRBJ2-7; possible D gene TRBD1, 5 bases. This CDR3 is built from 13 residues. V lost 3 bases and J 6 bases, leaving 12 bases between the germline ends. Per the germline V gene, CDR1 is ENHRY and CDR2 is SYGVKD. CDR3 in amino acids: CAISEQVDGEQYF. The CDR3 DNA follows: TGTGCCATCAGTGAACAGGTAGATGGCGAGCAGTACTTC.

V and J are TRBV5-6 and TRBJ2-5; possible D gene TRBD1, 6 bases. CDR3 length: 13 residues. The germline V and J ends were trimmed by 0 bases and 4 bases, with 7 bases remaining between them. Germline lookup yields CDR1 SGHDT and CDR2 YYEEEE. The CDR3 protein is CASSLVRGETQYF. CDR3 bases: TGTGCCAGCAGCTTGGTCAGGGGAGAGACCCAGTACTTC.

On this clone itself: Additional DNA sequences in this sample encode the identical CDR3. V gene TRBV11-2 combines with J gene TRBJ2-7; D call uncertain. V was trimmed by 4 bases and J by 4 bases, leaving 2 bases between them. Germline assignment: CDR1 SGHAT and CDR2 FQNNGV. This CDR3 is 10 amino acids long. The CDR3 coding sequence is TGTGCCAGCAGCTCTTACGAGCAGTACTTC. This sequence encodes CASSSYEQYF.

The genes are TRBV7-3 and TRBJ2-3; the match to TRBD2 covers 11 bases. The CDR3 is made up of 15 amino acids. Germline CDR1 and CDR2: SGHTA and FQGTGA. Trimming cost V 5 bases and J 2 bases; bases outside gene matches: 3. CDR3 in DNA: TGTGCCAGCAGCGCGGGACTAGCGGACACAGATACGCAGTATTTT. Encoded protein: CASSAGLADTDTQYF.

The CDR3: CASSLAVAGASETQYF. The CDR3 nucleotides read TGTGCCAGCAGCTTGGCCGTGGCGGGAGCCTCGGAGACCCAGTACTTC. The rearrangement joins TRBV5-4 to TRBJ2-5; TRBD2 agrees at 7 bases. Germline V CDR1 and CDR2: SGHNT, YYREEE (reference sequence). The CDR3 consists of 16 residues. V was pared by 0 bases and J by 5 bases, with 10 bases of the junction left unmatched.

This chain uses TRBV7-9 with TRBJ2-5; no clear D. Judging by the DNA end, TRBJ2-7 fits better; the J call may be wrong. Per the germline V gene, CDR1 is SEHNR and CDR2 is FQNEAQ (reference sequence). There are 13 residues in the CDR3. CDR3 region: CASSPQNTYEQYF. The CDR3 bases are TGTGCCAGCAGCCCACAAAACACCTACGAGCAGTACTTC.

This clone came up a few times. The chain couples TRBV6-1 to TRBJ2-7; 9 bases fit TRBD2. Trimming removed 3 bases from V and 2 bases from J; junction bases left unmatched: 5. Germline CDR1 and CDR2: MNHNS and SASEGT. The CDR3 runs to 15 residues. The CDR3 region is CASSEREGEAYEQYF. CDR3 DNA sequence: TGTGCCAGCAGTGAGCGGGAGGGCGAAGCCTACGAGCAGTACTTC.

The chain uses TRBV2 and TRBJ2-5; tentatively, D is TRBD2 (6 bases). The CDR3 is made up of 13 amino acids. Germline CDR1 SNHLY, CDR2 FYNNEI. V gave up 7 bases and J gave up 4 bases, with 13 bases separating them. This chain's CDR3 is CASKEGSRETQYF. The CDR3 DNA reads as TGTGCCAGCAAGGAGGGCAGCCGAGAGACCCAGTACTTC.

The CDR3 DNA sequence: TGTGCCAGCAGTGCGTTTAGCGGGAGTAGCTACGAGCAGTACTTC. This encodes CASSAFSGSSYEQYF. J is TRBJ2-7 and V is TRBV6-1, with 9 bases aligning to TRBD2. Losses at the gene ends were 4 bases for V and 3 bases for J; bases not matched to a gene: 7. CDR3 length: 15 residues. Per germline, CDR1 MNHNS and CDR2 SASEGT.

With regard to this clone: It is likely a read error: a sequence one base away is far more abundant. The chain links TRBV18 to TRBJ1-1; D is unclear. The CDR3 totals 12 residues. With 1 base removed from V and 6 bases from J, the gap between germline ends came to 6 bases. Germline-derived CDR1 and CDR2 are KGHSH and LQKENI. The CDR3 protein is CASSPQSAEAFF. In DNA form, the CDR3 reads TGTGCCAGCTCACCACAGAGTGCTGAAGCTTTCTTT.